This passage covers 13 T cell receptor beta chains from one sample sequenced in a study of patients and donors after allogeneic stem cell transplantation (dated by TCRdb to about 2020). Library prep was done by RT-PCR. Sequenced using a NextSeq 550. The public reads were run again by TCRdb, first through fastp at Q25 and then through MiXCR, and only productive beta chains were kept. Each entry merges the rows of one CDR3 protein and shows their most common DNA and genes. Present in this sample are over 350,000 distinct CDR3 sequences, around 15% of which were seen just once. The biggest ten clones account for 6% to 8% of the sample. Material: blood, either unsorted or a sorted T cell fraction (not recorded which). The receptors originated from a human donor who was either an allogeneic HSCT recipient or a stem cell or donor lymphocyte infusion donor (not recorded which). It is not recorded whose cells these are; they may come from a transplant donor.

CDR3: CASSLDKREAFF. The CDR3 DNA is TGCGCCAGCAGCTTGGACAAACGAGAAGCTTTCTTT. The rearrangement links TRBV5-1 to TRBJ1-1; no firm D call. V lost 0 bases, J lost 8 bases, and 8 bases lay in between. Germline V gene lookup returns CDR1 SGHRS and CDR2 YFSETQ. The CDR3 consists of 12 residues.

The rearrangement uses TRBV5-4 and TRBJ2-7, with D uncertain. V was pared by 3 bases and J by 4 bases, with 17 bases between. Germline lookup yields CDR1 SGHNT and CDR2 YYREEE (reference sequence). The CDR3 runs to 15 residues. CDR3 in DNA: TGTGCCAGCAGCTCGCACCAGCGAGAACAATACGAGCAGTACTTC. Translated: CASSSHQREQYEQYF.

This clonotype came up a few times. At one end, the junction sequence differs from germline, possibly due to a read error. V is TRBV20-1 and J is TRBJ2-1, with 12 bases aligning to TRBD2. This CDR3 has 13 amino acids. Germline-derived CDR1 and CDR2 are DFQATT and SNEGSKA (reference sequence). The CDR3 protein is CSARGLAGFEQFF. In DNA, the CDR3 is TGCAGTGCCAGAGGACTAGCGGGATTTGAGCAGTTCTTC.

V usage is TRBV7-9 and J usage is TRBJ2-1; no clear D. The CDR3 contains 14 residues. With 5 bases removed from V and 9 bases from J, the gap between germline ends came to 17 bases. Germline V gene lookup returns CDR1 SEHNR and CDR2 FQNEAQ (reference sequence). The CDR3 DNA follows: TGTGCCAGCAGCCCGGGCAGTGCGCGGCCTGAGCAGTTCTTC. Its protein product is CASSPGSARPEQFF.

The gene calls are TRBV7-9 and TRBJ1-2, with 7 bases fitting TRBD1. The V gene's germline CDR1 is SEHNR and CDR2 FQNEAQ (reference sequence). The length of the CDR3 is 15 residues. The V gene end was trimmed by 1 base and the J gene end by 4 bases; junction bases not matched to a gene: 6. The CDR3 sequence: CASSLGTGDPYGYTF. The CDR3 DNA sequence: TGTGCCAGCAGCTTAGGGACAGGAGACCCCTATGGCTACACCTTC.

This clonotype was detected ten times or more. The genes are TRBV12-3 or TRBV12-4 and TRBJ2-7, with D maybe TRBD1 (6 bases). V was cut by 6 bases and J by 6 bases, with 12 bases left in between. The CDR3 covers 12 residues. The CDR3 spells CASSRTGIEQYF. CDR3 sequence (DNA): TGTGCCAGCAGCCGAACAGGGATCGAGCAGTACTTC.

The chain employs TRBV28 and TRBJ1-2; D may be TRBD1 (5 bases). The CDR3 contains 13 residues. Germline loops: CDR1 MDHEN, CDR2 SYDVKM. V lost 11 bases, J lost 4 bases, and 17 bases lay in between. The CDR3 reads CAYLLTGVYGYTF. The CDR3 DNA reads as TGTGCCTACCTTCTCACGGGGGTCTATGGCTACACCTTC.

This chain uses TRBV10-3 with TRBJ2-1; TRBD2 matches at 7 bases. Germline V gene data show CDR1 as ENHRY and CDR2 as SYGVKD. The CDR3 covers 14 residues. V lost 4 bases and J lost 10; bases outside the gene matches: 10. CDR3 in DNA: TGTGCCATCAGTGGGACTAGGAGCGGGGAAGAGCAGTTCTTC. As protein: CAISGTRSGEEQFF.

In this sample, this clonotype turned up a few times. The CDR3 loop reads CSGTGQGAYEQFF. DNA of the CDR3: TGCAGTGGGACGGGACAGGGGGCATATGAGCAGTTCTTC. V and J are TRBV20-1 and TRBJ2-1; 12 positions match TRBD1. Germline V gene sequence: CDR1 DFQATT, CDR2 SNEGSKA (reference sequence). The CDR3 contains 13 residues. The V segment lost 7 bases and the J segment 8 bases; nucleotides outside the gene matches: 6.

The DNA of the CDR3 is TGCAGCGTTGTGTCGGGGCCTGAAGCTTTCTTT. Residues: CSVVSGPEAFF. V and J are TRBV29-1 and TRBJ1-1, with D perhaps matching TRBD1 (5 bases). This CDR3 comprises 11 residues. Per germline, CDR1 SQVTM and CDR2 ANQGSEA. V was cut by 4 bases and J by 6 bases, with 9 bases left in between.

This chain uses TRBV2 with TRBJ2-3; TRBD2 matches at 9 bases. V lost 3 bases and J lost 5; bases outside the gene matches: 12. Germline lookup yields CDR1 SNHLY and CDR2 FYNNEI. This CDR3 region has 17 residues. The CDR3 loop is CASSDRLIAGAKDTQYF. CDR3 bases: TGTGCCAGCAGTGACAGACTAATAGCGGGAGCAAAAGATACGCAGTATTTT.

This chain joins TRBV4-3 and TRBJ1-1; D call uncertain. This CDR3 is built from 15 residues. From germline, CDR1 is LGHNA and CDR2 YSLEER. Trimming pared 0 bases from V and 0 bases from J, leaving 8 bases between. The CDR3 here is CASSQDPGVNTEAFF. CDR3 DNA: TGCGCCAGCAGCCAAGATCCCGGGGTGAACACTGAAGCTTTCTTT.

This clonotype was counted only a few times. The rearrangement uses TRBV7-8 and TRBJ2-5; perhaps TRBD2 as D (7 bases). Germline V gene sequence: CDR1 SGHVS, CDR2 FQNEAQ. The CDR3 has 15 residues. The V gene lost 6 bases and the J gene lost 5 bases, with 19 bases spanning the gap. The CDR3 coding sequence is TGTGCCAGCAGTCAAAGGGGGGGGGCCGATGAGACCCAGTACTTC. It translates to CASSQRGGADETQYF.